Each of the 20 T cell receptor beta chains below was sequenced from the same sample in a study of lymphopenia after photon versus proton radiotherapy. Sequenced by immunoSEQ multiplex PCR; TCRdb stores in-frame clones only, minus some. The data contain 11,000 to 15,000 clones, 82% of them singletons. Material: peripheral blood, obtained from a patient treated with photon-based radiotherapy. The source is a man in his fifties or sixties with gastric cancer.

This clone has only one observation. V gene TRBV7-2 combines with J gene TRBJ2-1; the match to TRBD2 covers 11 bases. Germline V gene data show CDR1 as SGHTA and CDR2 as FQGNSA. The J segment lost 3 bases and the V segment lost 4 bases, leaving 5 bases of the junction unmatched. This CDR3 is 16 amino acids long. In nucleotides, the CDR3 is TGTGCCAGCAGCTACGGGACTAGCGGCCTCTACAATGAGCAGTTCTTC. It codes for CASSYGTSGLYNEQFF.

This clone turned up a few times. V and J are TRBV19 and TRBJ2-7, with D perhaps matching TRBD1 (5 bases). Deletions cut 7 bases from V and 3 bases from J, with 7 bases between. Looked up from germline, CDR1 is LNHDA and CDR2 is SQIVND (reference sequence). This CDR3 region has 11 residues. CDR3 sequence: CASKGHYEQYF. The CDR3 DNA reads TGTGCCAGTAAAGGACACTACGAGCAGTACTTC.

V gene TRBV9 combines with J gene TRBJ1-1, with TRBD1 as a possible D gene (5 bases). Germline V gene sequence: CDR1 SGDLS, CDR2 YYNGEE. The CDR3 is 15 amino acids. V gave up 0 bases and J gave up 6 bases, with 15 bases separating them. For the CDR3, the DNA is TGTGCCAGCAGCGTAGTTCAGGGCTTCGACTCTGAAGCTTTCTTT. It is translated as CASSVVQGFDSEAFF.

The chain combines TRBV30 with TRBJ1-2; 12 bases line up with TRBD1. The germline gives CDR1 GTSNPN, CDR2 SVGIG (reference sequence). V dropped 8 bases and J dropped 8; count of bases not matched to a gene: 15. There are 15 residues in the CDR3. CDR3 loop: CAGSRDRGLPSGYTF. The CDR3 nucleotides read TGTGCCGGTTCCCGGGACAGGGGGCTTCCTAGCGGCTACACCTTC. The full variable domain, its missing parts supplied by reference TRBV30 and TRBJ1-2, is SQTIHQWPATLVQPVGSPLSLECTVEGTSNPNLYWYRQAAGRGLQLLFYSVGIGQISSEVPQNLSASRPQDRQFILSSKKLLLSDSGFYLCAGSRDRGLPSGYTFGSGTRLTVV.

The V call is TRBV7-2, the J call TRBJ1-1; D uncertain. The CDR3 extends over 14 amino acids. Deletions cut 3 bases from V and 0 bases from J, with 8 bases between. Looked up from germline, CDR1 is SGHTA and CDR2 is FQGNSA. The CDR3 loop reads CASSFKQMNTEAFF. The CDR3 DNA reads as TGTGCCAGCAGCTTCAAACAGATGAACACTGAAGCTTTCTTT. The entire variable domain, with the rest obtained from reference TRBV7-2 and TRBJ1-1, is as follows: GAGVSQSPSNKVTEKGKDVELRCDPISGHTALYWYRQSLGQGLEFLIYFQGNSAPDKSGLPSDRFSAERTGGSVSTLTIQRTQQEDSAVYLCASSFKQMNTEAFFGQGTRLTVV.

This chain links TRBV14 with TRBJ2-5, with 9 bases aligning to TRBD1. Trimming took 5 bases from V and 1 from J; bases not matched to a gene: 14. From germline, CDR1 is SGHDN and CDR2 FVKESK. The CDR3 is 18 residues long. CDR3 sequence (DNA): TGTGCCAGCAGCGGCTCCGGGACAGGGTTGGGGGCCCAAGAGACCCAGTACTTC. Encoded protein: CASSGSGTGLGAQETQYF.

For the CDR3, the DNA is TGTGCCTCAAAGGCCCAGGCAGAAGACGGCTACACCTTC. It translates to CASKAQAEDGYTF. The V gene is TRBV19, the J gene TRBJ1-2; D is ambiguous. CDR3 length equals 13 residues. Trimming shortened V by 11 bases and J by 8 bases, and 21 bases separated the two germline ends. Germline-derived CDR1 and CDR2 are LNHDA and SQIVND (reference sequence). The whole variable domain, remainder taken from reference TRBV19 and TRBJ1-2, is DGGITQSPKYLFRKEGQNVTLSCEQNLNHDAMYWYRQDPGQGLRLIYYSQIVNDFQKGDIAEGYSVSREKKESFPLTVTSAQKNPTAFYLCASKAQAEDGYTFGSGTRLTVV.

This clone was picked up a small number of times. The gene calls are TRBV6-4 and TRBJ1-5, with a weak D call TRBD1 (5 bases). CDR3 length: 14 amino acids. Trimming pared 0 bases from V and 5 bases from J, leaving 8 bases between. Germline CDR1 MRHNA, CDR2 SNTAGT. The CDR3 DNA reads TGTGCCAGCAGTGACTCGGGGGACCATCAGCCCCAGCATTTT. It specifies CASSDSGDHQPQHF.

This sequence joins TRBV19 and TRBJ1-1, with D possibly being TRBD1 (6 bases). Per germline, CDR1 LNHDA and CDR2 SQIVND (reference sequence). Trimming stripped 0 bases from V and 4 bases from J, with 12 bases between. CDR3 length: 15 amino acids. DNA of the CDR3: TGTGCCAGTAGTATAGATTTAACAGGGAGCACTGAAGCTTTCTTT. Amino acids: CASSIDLTGSTEAFF.

In its sample, this clone was seen once. The CDR3 nucleotides are TGTGCCAGTAGTACGACAGGGCAAAATCAGCCCCAGCATTTT. Translated, it gives CASSTTGQNQPQHF. The chain couples TRBV19 to TRBJ1-5; 7 bases line up with TRBD1. The germline gives CDR1 LNHDA, CDR2 SQIVND (reference sequence). The CDR3 length is 14 residues. After removal of 4 bases from V and 4 bases from J, the junction contained 4 bases not matched to a gene.

The chain has TRBV4-1 and TRBJ2-2; TRBD1 aligns across 8 bases. J was trimmed by 1 base and V by 8 bases; bases with no gene match: 3. From germline, CDR1 is MGHRA and CDR2 YSYEKL. This CDR3 has 14 residues. CDR3 residues: CASSDRGNTGELFF. For the CDR3, the DNA is TGCGCCAGCTCCGACAGGGGGAACACCGGGGAGCTGTTTTTT.

The chain is built from TRBV2 and TRBJ1-3, with D possibly TRBD1 on 5 matching bases. Between the trimmed V and J ends, which lost 6 bases and 6 bases, there was a span of 9 bases. Germline CDR1 is SNHLY and CDR2 is FYNNEI. This CDR3 region has 12 residues. The CDR3 region is CASSEQANTIYF. CDR3 coding DNA: TGTGCCAGCAGCGAACAGGCAAACACCATATATTTT.

By sample fraction, this clone is medium-sized. This sequence joins TRBV5-1 and TRBJ1-1; possible D gene TRBD1, 6 bases. The CDR3 spans 15 residues. CDR1 SGHRS and CDR2 YFSETQ come from the germline V gene. The germline V and J ends were trimmed by 4 bases and 1 base, with 14 bases remaining between them. The CDR3 region is CASSPTGWGNTEAFF. The CDR3 DNA sequence: TGCGCCAGCAGCCCCACAGGGTGGGGGAACACTGAAGCTTTCTTT.

This sequence joins TRBV2 and TRBJ1-5; D is perhaps TRBD1 (5 bases). Trimming left V 6 bases short and J 1 base short, with 16 bases between. The CDR3 sequence is 16 residues long. Germline-derived CDR1 and CDR2 are SNHLY and FYNNEI. For the CDR3, the DNA is TGTGCCAGCAGAAAATTAGCCGGGACGAGCAATCAGCCCCAGCATTTT. It yields the protein CASRKLAGTSNQPQHF.

The rearrangement links TRBV27 to TRBJ2-6; D call uncertain. Germline V gene data show CDR1 as MNHEY and CDR2 as SMNVEV (reference sequence). The V and J ends lost 4 bases and 0 bases respectively, with 4 bases between them. The CDR3 covers 14 residues. CDR3 sequence: CASSYVSGANVLTF. The CDR3 DNA reads TGTGCCAGCAGTTACGTCTCTGGGGCCAACGTCCTGACTTTC.

J is TRBJ1-5 and V is TRBV12-5; D gene ambiguous. Trimming left V 3 bases short and J 8 bases short, with 8 bases between. The germline CDR1 and CDR2 sequences are LGHNT and FRNRAP. The length of the CDR3 is 12 residues. The CDR3: CASGLTPEPQHF. The CDR3 DNA reads as TGTGCTAGTGGTTTAACCCCAGAGCCCCAGCATTTT.

V and J are TRBV11-2 and TRBJ1-6, with 8 bases matching TRBD1. The junction had 7 bases not matched to a gene; V was cut back by 5 bases and J by 10 bases. The germline V gene encodes CDR1 SGHAT and CDR2 FQNNGV. The CDR3 totals 14 residues. This chain's CDR3 is CASSVTGTGSPLHF. The CDR3 DNA reads as TGTGCCAGCAGCGTTACCGGGACAGGATCACCCCTCCACTTT.

The chain couples TRBV19 to TRBJ1-2, with D uncertain. Germline values: CDR1 LNHDA, CDR2 SQIVND (reference sequence). V lost 3 bases to trimming and J lost 4 bases, with 12 bases between them. The CDR3 totals 14 residues. The CDR3 reads CASSIGLTLYGYTF. In DNA form, the CDR3 reads TGTGCCAGTAGTATCGGGCTTACCCTCTATGGCTACACCTTC.

V is TRBV18 and J is TRBJ2-7; 9 nucleotides agree with TRBD1. The CDR3 extends over 14 amino acids. Germline V gene lookup returns CDR1 KGHSH and CDR2 LQKENI. The junction had 3 bases not matched to a gene; V was cut back by 2 bases and J by 4 bases. The CDR3: CASSPTGQGYEQYV. Written as DNA, the CDR3 is TGTGCCAGCTCACCAACGGGACAGGGTTACGAGCAGTACGTC.

The chain carries TRBV6-6 and TRBJ1-5, with D tentatively TRBD1 (5 bases). CDR3 size: 15 residues. Trimming shortened V by 6 bases and J by 6 bases, and 18 bases separated the two germline ends. Germline V gene data show CDR1 as MNHNY and CDR2 as SVGAGI (reference sequence). CDR3 DNA: TGTGCCAGCAGCTCAAGGGGCCCCGAGGGTCAGCCCCAGCATTTT. Translating gives CASSSRGPEGQPQHF.